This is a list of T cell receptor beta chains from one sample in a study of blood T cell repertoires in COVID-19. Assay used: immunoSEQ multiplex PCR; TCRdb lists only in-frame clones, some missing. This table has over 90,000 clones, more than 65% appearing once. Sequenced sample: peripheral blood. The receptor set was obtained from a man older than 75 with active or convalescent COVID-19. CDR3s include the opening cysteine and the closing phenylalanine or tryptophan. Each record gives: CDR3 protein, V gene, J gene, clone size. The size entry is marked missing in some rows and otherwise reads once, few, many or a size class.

cdr3_aa: CSVPGVSGYEQYF
v_call: TRBV29-1
j_call: TRBJ2-7
clone_size: .

cdr3_aa: CSVSGQYEQYF
v_call: TRBV29-1
j_call: TRBJ2-7
clone_size: .

cdr3_aa: CAIRRDSLVTYGYTF
v_call: TRBV10-3
j_call: TRBJ1-2
clone_size: .

cdr3_aa: CASSSPTSADTQYF
v_call: TRBV5-4
j_call: TRBJ2-3
clone_size: .

cdr3_aa: CAIARGPSENEQFF
v_call: TRBV10-3
j_call: TRBJ2-1
clone_size: .

cdr3_aa: CATVGGYSYEQYF
v_call: TRBV2
j_call: TRBJ2-7
clone_size: .

cdr3_aa: CASTPTNVMQETQYF
v_call: TRBV7-9
j_call: TRBJ2-5
clone_size: .

cdr3_aa: CASRTRTVSNQPQHF
v_call: TRBV19
j_call: TRBJ1-5
clone_size: few

cdr3_aa: CASKQGANYGYTF
v_call: TRBV27
j_call: TRBJ1-2
clone_size: .

cdr3_aa: CASTSEDSPNEKLFF
v_call: TRBV2
j_call: TRBJ1-4
clone_size: .

cdr3_aa: CASSGRTGDSNQPQHF
v_call: TRBV6-1
j_call: TRBJ1-5
clone_size: once

cdr3_aa: CASSWAEGNSPLHF
v_call: TRBV11-2
j_call: TRBJ1-6
clone_size: few

cdr3_aa: CASSSTGDPSGNTIYF
v_call: TRBV5-1
j_call: TRBJ1-3
clone_size: once

cdr3_aa: CASSFVEGAEAFF
v_call: TRBV5-1
j_call: TRBJ1-1
clone_size: .

cdr3_aa: CASSQRLAGYTGELFF
v_call: TRBV14
j_call: TRBJ2-2
clone_size: .

cdr3_aa: CASSLQTRTGHSF
v_call: TRBV12-3/TRBV12-4
j_call: TRBJ1-1
clone_size: .

cdr3_aa: CATSRERQGEKLFF
v_call: TRBV15
j_call: TRBJ1-4
clone_size: .

cdr3_aa: CASSWAVSSYEQYF
v_call: TRBV19
j_call: TRBJ2-7
clone_size: .

cdr3_aa: CASRSSGGSNEQFF
v_call: TRBV14
j_call: TRBJ2-1
clone_size: .

cdr3_aa: CASSPIMNTEAFF
v_call: TRBV28
j_call: TRBJ1-1
clone_size: few

cdr3_aa: CASSFSRTRYSNQPQHF
v_call: TRBV7-8
j_call: TRBJ1-5
clone_size: .

cdr3_aa: CASSEQPQLNTEAFF
v_call: TRBV6-1
j_call: TRBJ1-1
clone_size: .

cdr3_aa: CASSRDTGGGNQPQHF
v_call: TRBV5-1
j_call: TRBJ1-5
clone_size: .

cdr3_aa: CASSSSTAMNTEAFF
v_call: TRBV6-5
j_call: TRBJ1-1
clone_size: .

cdr3_aa: CASSPRSGGSTDTQYF
v_call: TRBV7-8
j_call: TRBJ2-3
clone_size: .

cdr3_aa: CASSAGLTEHF
v_call: TRBV19
j_call: TRBJ1-5
clone_size: .

cdr3_aa: CASGETVNAEAFF
v_call: TRBV6-4
j_call: TRBJ1-1
clone_size: .

cdr3_aa: CATRGETEAFF
v_call: TRBV12-3/TRBV12-4
j_call: TRBJ1-1
clone_size: .

cdr3_aa: CASSPARGPHYEQYF
v_call: TRBV5-5
j_call: TRBJ2-7
clone_size: .

cdr3_aa: CASSPTGDRETGELFF
v_call: TRBV18
j_call: TRBJ2-2
clone_size: .

cdr3_aa: CASKSTGGRTEAFF
v_call: TRBV6-6
j_call: TRBJ1-1
clone_size: .

cdr3_aa: CASSPRPGTGDNQPQHF
v_call: TRBV5-5
j_call: TRBJ1-5
clone_size: few

cdr3_aa: CATEGSGGYEQFF
v_call: TRBV6-1
j_call: TRBJ2-1
clone_size: .

cdr3_aa: CASSQGDSGANVLTF
v_call: TRBV6-5
j_call: TRBJ2-6
clone_size: .

cdr3_aa: CASSETLNSGGTPYGYTF
v_call: TRBV2
j_call: TRBJ1-2
clone_size: few

cdr3_aa: CASSPYFDLNTEAFF
v_call: TRBV5-5
j_call: TRBJ1-1
clone_size: .

cdr3_aa: CASNDRGRRDTQYF
v_call: TRBV19
j_call: TRBJ2-3
clone_size: .

cdr3_aa: CATRGLYQETQYF
v_call: TRBV7-9
j_call: TRBJ2-5
clone_size: .

cdr3_aa: CASSPGGLGTEAFF
v_call: TRBV7-3
j_call: TRBJ1-1
clone_size: .

cdr3_aa: CASSLGGGTGDGQPQHF
v_call: TRBV11-2
j_call: TRBJ1-5
clone_size: .

cdr3_aa: CSVEGGTGTYYGYTF
v_call: TRBV29-1
j_call: TRBJ1-2
clone_size: .

cdr3_aa: CASSIDPTGSVYGYTF
v_call: TRBV19
j_call: TRBJ1-2
clone_size: once

cdr3_aa: CASSVRLAGGSDTQYF
v_call: TRBV11-2
j_call: TRBJ2-3
clone_size: .

cdr3_aa: CASSQGTGAGYNEQFF
v_call: TRBV5-4
j_call: TRBJ2-1
clone_size: .

cdr3_aa: CASSTGQGVYEQYF
v_call: TRBV18
j_call: TRBJ2-7
clone_size: .

cdr3_aa: CASSAGTGTYEQYF
v_call: TRBV9
j_call: TRBJ2-7
clone_size: .